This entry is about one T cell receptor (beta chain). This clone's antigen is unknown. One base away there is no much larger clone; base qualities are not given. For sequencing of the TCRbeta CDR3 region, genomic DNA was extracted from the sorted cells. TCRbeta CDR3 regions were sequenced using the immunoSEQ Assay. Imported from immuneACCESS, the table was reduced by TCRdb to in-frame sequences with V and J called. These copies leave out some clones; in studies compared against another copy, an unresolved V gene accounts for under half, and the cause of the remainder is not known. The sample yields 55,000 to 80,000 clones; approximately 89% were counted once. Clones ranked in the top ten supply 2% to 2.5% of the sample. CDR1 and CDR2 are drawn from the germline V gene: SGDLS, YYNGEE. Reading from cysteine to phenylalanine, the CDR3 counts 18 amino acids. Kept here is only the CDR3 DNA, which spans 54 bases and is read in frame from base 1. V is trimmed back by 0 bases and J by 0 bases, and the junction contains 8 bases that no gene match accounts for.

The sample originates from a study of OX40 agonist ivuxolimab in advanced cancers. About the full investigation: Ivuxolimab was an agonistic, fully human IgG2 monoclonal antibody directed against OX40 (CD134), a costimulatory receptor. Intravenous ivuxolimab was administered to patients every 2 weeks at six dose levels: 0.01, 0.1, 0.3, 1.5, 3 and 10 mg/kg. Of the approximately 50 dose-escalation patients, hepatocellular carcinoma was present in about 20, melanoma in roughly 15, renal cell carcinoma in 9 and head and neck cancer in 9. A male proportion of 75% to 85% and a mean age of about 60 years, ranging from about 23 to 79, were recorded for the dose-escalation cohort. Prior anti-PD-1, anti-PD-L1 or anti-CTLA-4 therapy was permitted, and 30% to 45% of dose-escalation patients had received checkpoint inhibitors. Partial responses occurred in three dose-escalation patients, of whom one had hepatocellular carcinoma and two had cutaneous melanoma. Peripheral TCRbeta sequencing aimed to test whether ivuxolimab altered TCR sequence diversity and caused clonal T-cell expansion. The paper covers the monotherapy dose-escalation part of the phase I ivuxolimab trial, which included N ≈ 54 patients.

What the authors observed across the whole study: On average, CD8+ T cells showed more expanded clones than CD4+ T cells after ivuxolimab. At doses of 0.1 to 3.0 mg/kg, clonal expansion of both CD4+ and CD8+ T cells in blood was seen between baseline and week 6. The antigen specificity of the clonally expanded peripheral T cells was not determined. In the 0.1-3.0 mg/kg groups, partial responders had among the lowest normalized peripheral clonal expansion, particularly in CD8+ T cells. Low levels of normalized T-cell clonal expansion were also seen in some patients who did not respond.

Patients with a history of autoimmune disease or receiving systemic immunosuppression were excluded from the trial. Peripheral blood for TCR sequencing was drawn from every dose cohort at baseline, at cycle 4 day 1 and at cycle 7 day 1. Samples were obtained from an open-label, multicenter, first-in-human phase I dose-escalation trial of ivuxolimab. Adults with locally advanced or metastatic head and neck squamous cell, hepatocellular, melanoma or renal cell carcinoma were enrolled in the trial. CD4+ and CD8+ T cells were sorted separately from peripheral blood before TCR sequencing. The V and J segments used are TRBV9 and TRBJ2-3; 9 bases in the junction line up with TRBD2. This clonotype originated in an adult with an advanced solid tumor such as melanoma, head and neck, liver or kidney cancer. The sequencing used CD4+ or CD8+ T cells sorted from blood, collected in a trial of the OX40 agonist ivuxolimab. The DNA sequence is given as TGTGCCAGCAGCGTAGCTAGCGGGGCCGAATCTAGCACAGATACGCAGTATTTT. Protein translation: CASSVASGAESSTDTQYF.